This TCR beta chain was profiled in a study of T cell responses to AZD1222 COVID-19 vaccine. Germline V lookup: CDR1 SGHAT, CDR2 FQNNGV. With V trimmed by 0 bases and J by 3 bases, 8 bases remained unmatched. This CDR3 is 17 amino acids long. Only in-frame clones appear in the TCRdb table, and some are missing; sequencing was by immunoSEQ multiplex PCR. The data hold 140,000 to 150,000 clones, with about 92% observed a single time. This material consisted of peripheral blood, taken on day 0 of AZD1222 vaccination. The receptor comes from an adult in good health. V and J are TRBV11-2 and TRBJ1-3; 7 nucleotides align to TRBD1. The CDR3 DNA sequence: TGTGCCAGCAGCTTAGATCTCCGGGACAGTGATGGAAACACCATATATTTT. Protein product: CASSLDLRDSDGNTIYF.